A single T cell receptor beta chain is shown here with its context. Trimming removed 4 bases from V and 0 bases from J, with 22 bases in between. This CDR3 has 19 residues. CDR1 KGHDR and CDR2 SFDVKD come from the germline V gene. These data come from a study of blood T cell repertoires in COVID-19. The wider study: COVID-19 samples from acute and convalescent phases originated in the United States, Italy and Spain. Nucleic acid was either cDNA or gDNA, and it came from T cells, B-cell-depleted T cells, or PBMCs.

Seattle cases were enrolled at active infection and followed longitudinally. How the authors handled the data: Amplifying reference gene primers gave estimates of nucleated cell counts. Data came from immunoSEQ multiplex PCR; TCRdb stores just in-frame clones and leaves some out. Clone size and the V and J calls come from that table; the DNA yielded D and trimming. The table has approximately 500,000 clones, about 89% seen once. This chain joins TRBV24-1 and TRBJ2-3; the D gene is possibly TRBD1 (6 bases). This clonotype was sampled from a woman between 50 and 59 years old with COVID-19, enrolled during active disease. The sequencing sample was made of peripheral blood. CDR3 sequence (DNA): TGTGCCACCAGTGACCCCCCGGAGACAGGCAAAACTAGCACAGATACGCAGTATTTT. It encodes CATSDPPETGKTSTDTQYF.